This passage covers 31 T cell receptor beta chains from one sample sequenced in a study of T cells after yellow fever vaccination. TCRdb re-called the 5' RACE reads with MiXCR, one entry per CDR3 protein. The sample contains fewer than 450,000 distinct CDR3 sequences, about 9.9% of which appear only once. Sequences were derived from PBMCs, sampled on the day of the first yellow fever vaccination. The receptors originated from a man between 18 and 29 years old who received the YFV17D yellow fever vaccine.

This chain joins TRBV7-2 and TRBJ2-7; 13 bases fit TRBD2. J lost 4 bases, V lost 5 bases, and 2 bases had no gene match. CDR1 is SGHTA, CDR2 FQGNSA, per germline. CDR3 length: 14 amino acids. The CDR3 coding sequence is TGTGCCAGCAGCGTGACTAGCGGGGGGTACGAGCAGTACTTC. It codes for CASSVTSGGYEQYF.

A few counts support this clonotype. The chain uses TRBV20-1 and TRBJ2-5; a weak D match, TRBD2 (6 bases). The CDR3 spans 12 residues. Germline V gene data show CDR1 as DFQATT and CDR2 as SNEGSKA (reference sequence). Trimming stripped 3 bases from V and 7 bases from J, with 12 bases between. The DNA for the CDR3 is TGCAGTGCTAGTGACGGGGGTGGGACCCAGTACTTC. Protein sequence: CSASDGGGTQYF.

The chain has TRBV3-1 and TRBJ1-5; unclear D gene. This CDR3 has 12 residues. Trimming took 1 base from V and 4 from J, leaving 2 bases between them. Per germline, CDR1 LGHDT and CDR2 YNNKEL (reference sequence). In DNA form, the CDR3 reads TGTGCCAGCAGCCAAGCGAATCAGCCCCAGCATTTT. It is translated as CASSQANQPQHF.

This clonotype was seen at least ten times. The chain combines TRBV12-3 or TRBV12-4 with TRBJ2-2; the D is unclear. Trimming pared 7 bases from V and 2 bases from J, leaving 5 bases between. The CDR3 length is 12 residues. In DNA form, the CDR3 reads TGTGCCAGCACCGACAACACCGGGGAGCTGTTTTTT. Its translation: CASTDNTGELFF.

The chain combines TRBV5-1 with TRBJ2-3; D is perhaps TRBD2 (5 bases). Germline V CDR1 and CDR2: SGHRS, YFSETQ. The CDR3 extends over 14 amino acids. Trimming shortened V by 2 bases and J by 5 bases, and 12 bases separated the two germline ends. CDR3 residues: CASSFSAGGDTQYF. CDR3 in DNA: TGCGCCAGCAGCTTTTCGGCGGGCGGAGATACGCAGTATTTT.

This clonotype was recorded a few times. The chain links TRBV7-8 to TRBJ2-2, with 7 bases aligning to TRBD1. CDR1 SGHVS and CDR2 FQNEAQ come from the germline V gene. V shed 0 bases and J 1 base; nucleotides not matched to a gene: 11. The CDR3 covers 19 residues. The CDR3 loop reads CASSLARDRPVLNTGELFF. CDR3 DNA sequence: TGTGCCAGCAGCTTAGCGAGGGACAGACCAGTCTTGAACACCGGGGAGCTGTTTTTT.

This clonotype was recorded a few times. The chain recombines TRBV2 with TRBJ2-3; D ambiguous. Trimming pared 3 bases from V and 5 bases from J, leaving 3 bases between. The length of the CDR3 is 11 residues. Germline CDR1 reads SNHLY; CDR2 reads FYNNEI. The CDR3 nucleotides read TGTGCCAGCAGTGATGGAGATACGCAGTATTTT. This encodes CASSDGDTQYF. The whole variable domain, remainder taken from reference TRBV2 and TRBJ2-3, is EPEVTQTPSHQVTQMGQEVILRCVPISNHLYFYWYRQILGQKVEFLVSFYNNEISEKSEIFDDQFSVERPDGSNFTLKIRSTKLEDSAMYFCASSDGDTQYFGPGTRLTVL.

This clonotype was seen a handful of times. The chain combines TRBV7-9 with TRBJ1-2, with unresolved D. Germline V gene data show CDR1 as SEHNR and CDR2 as FQNEAQ (reference sequence). With 6 bases removed from V and 4 bases from J, the gap between germline ends came to 9 bases. There are 12 residues in the CDR3. The DNA of the CDR3 is TGTGCCAGCAGTTCGACACGCTATGGCTACACCTTC. This sequence encodes CASSSTRYGYTF.

This clonotype appeared a few times. The chain is built from TRBV7-9 and TRBJ2-5, with 7 bases matching TRBD1. The CDR3 runs 15 residues. Trimming took 3 bases from V and 1 from J; bases not matched to a gene: 5. CDR1 and CDR2 from the germline V gene are SEHNR and FQNEAQ (reference sequence). CDR3 nucleotides: TGTGCCAGCAGCTTCCGACAGGGCATCCAAGAGACCCAGTACTTC. Translating it yields CASSFRQGIQETQYF.

This clonotype showed up many times. The rearrangement uses TRBV5-1 and TRBJ2-2; the D is unclear. The CDR3 has 13 residues. Germline V gene lookup returns CDR1 SGHRS and CDR2 YFSETQ. Trimming took off 1 base at V and 5 bases at J, with 6 bases between the two ends. DNA for the CDR3: TGCGCCAGCAGCTTGATTTTAACCGGGGAGCTGTTTTTT. It specifies CASSLILTGELFF.

The genes are TRBV12-3 or TRBV12-4 and TRBJ2-5, with 7 positions matching TRBD1. The CDR3 is 15 residues long. V trimming: 6 bases; J trimming: 3 bases; junction bases outside the gene matches: 10. The CDR3 sequence is CASSLSGTEEETQYF. The CDR3 DNA is TGTGCCAGCAGCCTATCCGGGACAGAAGAAGAGACCCAGTACTTC.

The chain couples TRBV2 to TRBJ2-5, with D possibly TRBD2 on 7 matching bases. This CDR3 spans 14 amino acids. Trimming took 10 bases from V and 1 from J, leaving 16 bases between them. The germline CDR1 and CDR2 sequences are SNHLY and FYNNEI. Written as DNA, the CDR3 is TGTGCCATCCCAAAGGGGGGGGCCCAAGAGACCCAGTACTTC. Protein: CAIPKGGAQETQYF.

This clonotype has more than one count but fewer than ten. CDR3 region: CASSQGQGTSEQYV. The CDR3 DNA is TGTGCCAGCAGTCAAGGACAGGGAACGAGTGAGCAGTACGTC. The rearrangement uses TRBV6-2 or TRBV6-3 and TRBJ2-7, with 8 bases aligning to TRBD1. The CDR3 length is 14 residues. After removal of 5 bases from V and 7 bases from J, the junction contained 10 bases not matched to a gene. The germline V gene encodes CDR1 MNHEY and CDR2 SVGEGT.

This clonotype showed up just a few times. This chain uses TRBV5-6 with TRBJ2-2; TRBD1 or TRBD2 may be the D gene (5 bases each). This CDR3 region has 18 residues. Per germline, CDR1 SGHDT and CDR2 YYEEEE. The germline V and J ends were trimmed by 3 bases and 7 bases, with 25 bases remaining between them. The CDR3 sequence is CASSSVGSLGARSGELFF. The CDR3 DNA reads as TGTGCCAGCAGCTCAGTTGGGTCCCTCGGGGCGCGTAGCGGGGAGCTGTTTTTT.

This clonotype was observed a few times. The chain recombines TRBV7-6 with TRBJ2-7; TRBD1 matches 7 bases. Germline trimming cut 0 bases from V and 2 bases from J; bases unmatched to any gene: 4. The length of the CDR3 is 15 residues. CDR1 is SGHVS and CDR2 is FNYEAQ in the germline V gene. DNA for the CDR3: TGTGCCAGCAGCTTAGCGTCAGGGGGAACCTACGAGCAGTACTTC. Protein product: CASSLASGGTYEQYF.

The table lists this clonotype with a few counts. This sequence joins TRBV2 and TRBJ2-1; D possibly corresponds to TRBD1 (7 bases). V was clipped by 6 bases and J by 4 bases, with 13 bases between them. The CDR3 consists of 14 residues. CDR1 is SNHLY, CDR2 FYNNEI, per germline. CDR3 nucleotide sequence: TGTGCCAGCAGCCGCGGGACAGCATACAATGAGCAGTTCTTC. It translates to CASSRGTAYNEQFF.

This clonotype has just a few counts. The chain carries TRBV6-2 or TRBV6-3 and TRBJ2-7; no clear D gene. The V end was cut by 3 bases, the J end by 3 bases, with 12 bases between. The CDR3 is made up of 14 amino acids. Germline CDR1 and CDR2: MNHEY and SVGEGT. The DNA of the CDR3 is TGTGCCAGCAGTTATGGTGGGTTGTTCTACGAGCAGTACGTC. Translated, it gives CASSYGGLFYEQYV.

The sample holds a few counts of this clonotype. In DNA, the CDR3 is TGTGCCAGCACCTCCCAGGGCTGGACTGAAGCTTTCTTT. Translated: CASTSQGWTEAFF. The V call is TRBV25-1, the J call TRBJ1-1; a possible D gene is TRBD1 (5 bases). Germline CDR1 reads MGHDK; CDR2 reads SYGVNS. The CDR3 is 13 amino acids. The ends were cut back, 7 bases at V and 5 bases at J, with 14 bases in the middle.

In its sample, this clonotype was seen a few times. The rearrangement links TRBV30 to TRBJ1-2; 8 nucleotides match TRBD1. V shed 3 bases, J shed 4 bases, and the junction held 7 bases outside the gene matches. This CDR3 has 14 residues. Germline V gene sequence: CDR1 GTSNPN, CDR2 SVGIG (reference sequence). The DNA of the CDR3 is TGTGCCTGGAGGCCCATGGACAGGGCCTATGGCTACACCTTC. Its protein product is CAWRPMDRAYGYTF.

This chain joins TRBV5-8 and TRBJ2-5; D is uncertain. The V and J ends lost 0 bases and 5 bases respectively, with 8 bases between them. The CDR3 spans 13 residues. The germline CDR1 and CDR2 sequences are SGHTS and YDEGEE. CDR3 region: CASSLGAIETQYF. In DNA form, the CDR3 reads TGTGCCAGCAGCTTGGGAGCGATCGAGACCCAGTACTTC.

V gene TRBV6-1 combines with J gene TRBJ2-7; no firm D call. CDR3 length: 15 amino acids. Per germline, CDR1 MNHNS and CDR2 SASEGT. The V end was cut by 2 bases, the J end by 0 bases, with 11 bases between. CDR3 sequence: CASSELSRSSYEQYV. DNA of the CDR3: TGTGCCAGCAGTGAATTGTCCCGTTCCTCCTACGAGCAGTACGTC.

The rearrangement links TRBV6-1 to TRBJ2-4; D uncertain. Germline V gene lookup returns CDR1 MNHNS and CDR2 SASEGT. The length of the CDR3 is 14 residues. V shed 5 bases and J shed 1 base, with 9 bases lying between them. The CDR3 nucleotides read TGTGCCAGCAGTCCGAATGGGGCCAAAAACATTCAGTACTTC. As protein: CASSPNGAKNIQYF.

This clonotype was detected only a few times. CDR3 loop: CASSTGTGGEKTQYF. CDR3 bases: TGTGCCAGCAGCACTGGGACAGGGGGCGAGAAGACCCAGTACTTC. This chain links TRBV12-3 or TRBV12-4 with TRBJ2-5; 12 bases match TRBD1. CDR3 size: 15 residues. The junction had 8 bases not matched to a gene; V was cut back by 6 bases and J by 6 bases.

This clonotype came up many times. The chain has TRBV9 and TRBJ2-3, with D unresolved. The CDR3 extends over 14 amino acids. The germline CDR1 and CDR2 sequences are SGDLS and YYNGEE. Trimming cost V 3 bases and J 2 bases, with 10 bases left between them. The CDR3 spells CASSGGLLTDTQYF. The CDR3 DNA reads TGTGCCAGCAGCGGTGGGCTCCTCACAGATACGCAGTATTTT.

This clonotype has more than one count but fewer than ten. The chain links TRBV10-1 to TRBJ1-1; 9 nucleotides agree with TRBD1. The CDR3 has 16 amino acids. Per the germline V gene, CDR1 is WNHNN and CDR2 is SYGVQD (reference sequence). V was pared by 3 bases and J by 1 base, with 6 bases of the junction left unmatched. This chain's CDR3 is CASSEPTGGKNTEAFF. Written as DNA, the CDR3 is TGCGCCAGCAGTGAACCGACAGGGGGTAAGAACACTGAAGCTTTCTTT.

This clonotype was observed a handful of times. The genes are TRBV6-5 and TRBJ1-4; D is ambiguous. Trimming cost V 4 bases and J 8 bases, with 11 bases left between them. This CDR3 has 13 amino acids. Per germline, CDR1 MNHEY and CDR2 SVGAGI. The CDR3 sequence is CASSSPGFEKLFF. Written as DNA, the CDR3 is TGTGCCAGCAGTTCCCCGGGCTTCGAAAAACTGTTTTTT.

The chain employs TRBV29-1 and TRBJ2-1; 8 nucleotides line up with TRBD1. Losses at the gene ends were 2 bases for V and 10 bases for J; bases not matched to a gene: 7. This CDR3 has 13 residues. Germline assignment: CDR1 SQVTM and CDR2 ANQGSEA. The CDR3 reads CSVEFQGAGEQFF. In DNA, the CDR3 is TGCAGCGTTGAATTCCAGGGGGCTGGGGAGCAGTTCTTC.

CDR3 sequence reads: CASSPRDGDYGYTF. Here the CDR3 DNA reads TGTGCCAGCAGCCCAAGGGATGGAGACTATGGCTACACCTTC. The J gene is TRBJ1-2, the V gene TRBV9; unclear D gene. Germline assignment: CDR1 SGDLS and CDR2 YYNGEE. This CDR3 has 14 residues. Trimming took off 4 bases at V and 3 bases at J, with 13 bases between the two ends.

The chain has TRBV7-3 and TRBJ2-3; tentative D call: TRBD2 (5 bases). This CDR3 has 15 residues. Trimming pared 5 bases from V and 3 bases from J, leaving 15 bases between. Germline V gives CDR1 SGHTA, CDR2 FQGTGA. Here the CDR3 reads CASSELGSGTDTQYF. The CDR3 nucleotides are TGTGCCAGCAGCGAACTAGGTTCGGGGACAGATACGCAGTATTTT.

The chain is built from TRBV3-1 and TRBJ1-4, with D possibly matching TRBD1 (6 bases). Trimming left V 1 base short and J 6 bases short, with 12 bases between. From germline, CDR1 is LGHDT and CDR2 YNNKEL (reference sequence). The CDR3 runs 15 residues. The CDR3 loop is CASSQGRGWDEKLFF. The CDR3 DNA reads as TGTGCCAGCAGCCAAGGCAGGGGATGGGATGAAAAACTGTTTTTT.

V is TRBV19 and J is TRBJ2-3; TRBD2 matches at 11 bases. V lost 5 bases and J lost 3; bases outside the gene matches: 10. Germline V gene data show CDR1 as LNHDA and CDR2 as SQIVND (reference sequence). This CDR3 has 17 residues. The CDR3 loop reads CASSPSHGTSGTDTQYF. CDR3 nucleotides: TGTGCCAGTAGTCCAAGTCACGGGACTAGCGGAACAGATACGCAGTATTTT.